Sequencing of this TCR beta chain was carried out in a study of T cell responses to AZD1222 COVID-19 vaccine. The CDR3 is 16 residues long. V gave up 4 bases and J gave up 2 bases, with 18 bases separating them. Germline-derived CDR1 and CDR2 are SGHDT and YYEEEE. Findings and limits, study-wide: There were vaccine-associated CD4 TCRs across spike, dominant at 160-218 and 743-854. Recipients of two AZD1222 doses showed rising Spike-specific TCR breadth and depth.

As for this clone: Antigen specificity is unknown.

Profiled with immunoSEQ multiplex PCR; TCRdb holds only in-frame clones, not every one. The data contain about 170,000 clones, about nine tenths of them seen just once; the ten biggest clones take up roughly 1.6%. The sequencing here drew on peripheral blood, taken on day 0 of AZD1222 vaccination. This sequence joins TRBV5-6 and TRBJ1-1; TRBD1 is a possible D gene (5 bases). This sequence was found in an adult in good health. The CDR3 bases are TGTGCCAGCAGCCCTCAAACCCGGGACCAAAACACTGAAGCTTTCTTT. Its translation is CASSPQTRDQNTEAFF. Full variable domain (missing parts from reference TRBV5-6 and TRBJ1-1): DAGVTQSPTHLIKTRGQQVTLRCSPKSGHDTVSWYQQALGQGPQFIFQYYEEEERQRGNFPDRFSGHQFPNYSSELNVNALLLGDSALYLCASSPQTRDQNTEAFFGQGTRLTVV.